Below are 20 T cell receptor beta chains sequenced from a single sample in a study of persistence of HIV-infected CD4 T cells. Cells were stimulated nonspecifically with anti-CD3/anti-CD28 magnetic beads. CD4+ T cells upregulating both CD40 ligand and CD69 were sorted as responding cells. These receptors' targets are unknown. The immunoSEQ assay was version 4, run in survey mode. Assay used: immunoSEQ multiplex PCR; TCRdb lists only in-frame clones, some missing. Of approximately 45,000 clones in the sample, about 90% are singletons; the top ten hold 3% to 3.5%. Sequenced here: CD4+ T cells sorted from PBMCs after roughly 18-hour stimulation, sampled from a patient who received antiretroviral therapy. Receptors originate from an adult woman with HIV who was CMV-seropositive.

This chain uses TRBV24-1 with TRBJ2-1; D gene ambiguous. Germline CDR1 and CDR2: KGHDR and SFDVKD. The V and J ends lost 4 bases and 1 base respectively, with 16 bases between them. The CDR3 extends over 17 amino acids. The CDR3 DNA reads TGTGCCACCAGTGACCAACAGATCCTGGGGTCCTACAATGAGCAGTTCTTC. This translates into CATSDQQILGSYNEQFF.

This chain connects TRBV10-3 to TRBJ2-6; tentative D call: TRBD1 (6 bases). CDR3 length: 16 amino acids. The germline CDR1 and CDR2 sequences are ENHRY and SYGVKD. V was pared by 6 bases and J by 0 bases, with 12 bases between. CDR3 amino acids: CAIRTQGNSGANVLTF. Written as DNA, the CDR3 is TGTGCCATCAGGACACAGGGTAACTCTGGGGCCAACGTCCTGACTTTC.

The genes are TRBV7-2 and TRBJ2-7; D not certain. V lost 1 base, J lost 2 bases, and 15 bases lay in between. This CDR3 has 16 amino acids. Germline V gene data show CDR1 as SGHTA and CDR2 as FQGNSA. The CDR3 is CASSLGPVRLTYEQYF. The DNA for the CDR3 is TGTGCCAGCAGCTTAGGTCCGGTGAGGCTAACCTACGAGCAGTACTTC.

The chain has TRBV28 and TRBJ2-7; D gene unclear. CDR1 MDHEN and CDR2 SYDVKM come from the germline V gene. V lost 2 bases and J 0 bases, leaving 11 bases between the germline ends. This CDR3 has 15 residues. CDR3 coding DNA: TGTGCCAGCAGTTTAAAGACACTTGGCTCCTACGAGCAGTACTTC. Its protein is CASSLKTLGSYEQYF.

The CDR3 protein is CASSPREFSYNEQFF. Here the CDR3 DNA reads TGTGCCAGCAGCCCGAGGGAATTCTCCTACAATGAGCAGTTCTTC. The chain couples TRBV14 to TRBJ2-1, with D maybe TRBD2 (5 bases). Looked up from germline, CDR1 is SGHDN and CDR2 is FVKESK. V lost 4 bases, J lost 0 bases, and 10 bases lay in between. The CDR3 is 15 amino acids.

J is TRBJ2-3 and V is TRBV28, with D tentatively TRBD1 (5 bases). The ends were cut back, 6 bases at V and 4 bases at J, with 14 bases in the middle. Germline lookup yields CDR1 MDHEN and CDR2 SYDVKM. This CDR3 region has 14 residues. DNA for the CDR3: TGTGCCAGCAGGACCCAGACAGCGTCAGATACGCAGTATTTT. Translating it yields CASRTQTASDTQYF.

The gene calls are TRBV10-3 and TRBJ2-7, with 7 bases matching TRBD1. V lost 6 bases, J lost 4 bases, and 6 bases stayed unmatched. The germline V gene encodes CDR1 ENHRY and CDR2 SYGVKD. CDR3 length: 13 amino acids. The CDR3 sequence: CAIRLDRMYEQYF. The CDR3 nucleotides read TGTGCCATCAGACTGGACAGGATGTACGAGCAGTACTTC.

The sample holds one count of this clone. The CDR3 here is CASSEGEGGQPQHF. CDR3 in DNA: TGTGCCAGCAGTGAGGGGGAGGGAGGGCAGCCCCAGCATTTT. The chain combines TRBV2 with TRBJ1-5, with D possibly matching TRBD1 (5 bases). This CDR3 is built from 14 residues. V was shortened by 3 bases and J by 7 bases, with 13 bases between the two germline ends. Germline assignment: CDR1 SNHLY and CDR2 FYNNEI.

The chain recombines TRBV12-3 or TRBV12-4 with TRBJ1-5; D not certain. The CDR3 loop spans 13 amino acids. V lost 2 bases, J lost 3 bases, and 5 bases lay in between. In DNA, the CDR3 is TGTGCCAGCAGTTTAACTGACAATCAGCCCCAGCATTTT. It translates to CASSLTDNQPQHF.

This chain joins TRBV5-1 and TRBJ2-3; no clear D. The CDR3 consists of 15 residues. Germline CDR1 SGHRS, CDR2 YFSETQ. Trimming pared 4 bases from V and 0 bases from J, leaving 12 bases between. CDR3 amino acids: CASSPDGASTDTQYF. CDR3 nucleotide sequence: TGCGCCAGCAGCCCGGACGGAGCTAGCACAGATACGCAGTATTTT. The full variable domain, completed using reference TRBV5-1 and TRBJ2-3, is KAGVTQTPRYLIKTRGQQVTLSCSPISGHRSVSWYQQTPGQGLQFLFEYFSETQRNKGNFPGRFSGRQFSNSRSEMNVSTLELGDSALYLCASSPDGASTDTQYFGPGTRLTVL.

This sequence joins TRBV6-5 and TRBJ2-1; D is ambiguous. V lost 0 bases, J lost 6 bases, and 9 bases lay in between. CDR1 is MNHEY, CDR2 SVGAGI, per germline. The CDR3 spans 14 residues. CDR3 nucleotides: TGTGCCAGCAGTTACTCTGGGTGGACCAATGAGCAGTTCTTC. Its translation is CASSYSGWTNEQFF.

This clone was observed a single time. The chain couples TRBV27 to TRBJ2-7, with D perhaps TRBD1 (7 bases). Germline CDR1 reads MNHEY; CDR2 reads SMNVEV (reference sequence). The CDR3 has 14 amino acids. The V end lost 11 bases, the J end lost 7 bases, and 24 bases lay between the germline ends. CDR3 region: CASQRLEGAGEQYF. DNA of the CDR3: TGTGCCTCGCAAAGGCTGGAGGGGGCGGGGGAGCAGTACTTC.

The chain uses TRBV19 and TRBJ1-2; D may be TRBD1 (5 bases). Germline values: CDR1 LNHDA, CDR2 SQIVND (reference sequence). This CDR3 comprises 13 residues. Trimming left V 2 bases short and J 3 bases short, with 7 bases between. CDR3 bases: TGTGCCAGTAGTATACAGGGTGACTATGGCTACACCTTC. Residues: CASSIQGDYGYTF.

This clone was seen a handful of times. This specimen includes other DNA sequences encoding the same CDR3. The rearrangement uses TRBV5-1 and TRBJ2-2, with 12 positions matching TRBD2. The V gene end was trimmed by 5 bases and the J gene end by 1 base; junction bases not matched to a gene: 0. There are 15 residues in the CDR3. CDR1 and CDR2 from the germline V gene are SGHRS and YFSETQ. CDR3: CASRLAGGNTGELFF. The CDR3 nucleotides read TGCGCCAGCAGACTAGCGGGAGGGAACACCGGGGAGCTGTTTTTT.

The chain links TRBV15 to TRBJ2-1; 7 positions agree with TRBD1. V lost 6 bases, J lost 8 bases, and 10 bases stayed unmatched. This CDR3 region has 14 residues. Germline CDR1 reads LNHNV; CDR2 reads YYDKDF (reference sequence). The CDR3 DNA sequence: TGTGCCACCAGGAGGGACCTAACAGGGGATGAGCAGTTCTTC. Encoded protein: CATRRDLTGDEQFF.

V gene TRBV18 combines with J gene TRBJ1-5, with a weak D call TRBD1 (6 bases). This CDR3 is built from 15 residues. Trimming removed 2 bases at V and 6 bases at J, with 14 bases between. CDR1 KGHSH and CDR2 LQKENI come from the germline V gene. This chain's CDR3 is CASSPGGGAGQPQHF. The CDR3 bases are TGTGCCAGCTCACCAGGCGGGGGGGCGGGTCAGCCCCAGCATTTT.

The gene calls are TRBV7-2 and TRBJ2-7; 9 bases line up with TRBD2. V shed 3 bases and J 3 bases; nucleotides not matched to a gene: 12. This CDR3 region has 17 residues. CDR1 and CDR2 (germline): SGHTA, FQGNSA. The CDR3 region has the DNA TGTGCCAGCAGCTTCCAGCCAGGGGCGGGGGGGAACTACGAGCAGTACTTC. Protein: CASSFQPGAGGNYEQYF.

The chain carries TRBV5-4 and TRBJ1-4, with TRBD1 identical over 10 bases. V shed 4 bases, J shed 3 bases, and the junction held 6 bases outside the gene matches. The V gene's germline CDR1 is SGHNT and CDR2 YYREEE (reference sequence). The CDR3 length is 16 residues. The CDR3 sequence: CASSDRGLKANEKLFF. Here the CDR3 DNA reads TGTGCCAGCAGCGACAGGGGGCTAAAGGCTAATGAAAAACTGTTTTTT. The full variable domain, with the rest looked up from reference TRBV5-4 and TRBJ1-4, is ETGVTQSPTHLIKTRGQQVTLRCSSQSGHNTVSWYQQALGQGPQFIFQYYREEENGRGNFPPRFSGLQFPNYSSELNVNALELDDSALYLCASSDRGLKANEKLFFGSGTQLSVL.

The gene calls are TRBV10-1 and TRBJ1-1; D gene uncertain. The CDR3 covers 13 residues. V lost 4 bases and J lost 0, with 6 bases in between. Germline V gives CDR1 WNHNN, CDR2 SYGVQD (reference sequence). The CDR3 sequence: CASSGGLNTEAFF. The CDR3 region has the DNA TGCGCCAGCAGTGGCGGATTGAACACTGAAGCTTTCTTT.

This chain uses TRBV11-1 with TRBJ1-6; tentative D call: TRBD1 (5 bases). The CDR3 sequence is 14 residues long. V lost 5 bases, J lost 7 bases, and 12 bases lay in between. Looked up from germline, CDR1 is SGHAT and CDR2 is FQDESV (reference sequence). The CDR3: CASSTGHINSPLHF. The CDR3 nucleotides read TGTGCCAGCAGCACCGGACATATAAATTCACCCCTCCACTTT.